This TCR beta chain was obtained from a study of T-cell memory formation after mild COVID-19. Study-wide background: Largely donor-specific sequence clusters came from a couple of donors. Study findings and constraints: Clones that contracted from day 15 to 85 were balanced CD4/CD8, while later expanders leaned CD4+.

As concerns this clonotype: Its antigen is as yet unknown.

The J segment lost 4 bases and the V segment lost 4 bases, leaving 5 bases of the junction unmatched. The CDR3 loop spans 14 amino acids. Germline V lookup: CDR1 SGHDT, CDR2 YYEEEE. TCRdb reprocessed the 5' RACE reads with MiXCR, giving one entry per CDR3 protein. Of hundreds of thousands of distinct CDR3 sequences in the sample, under 20% were seen once. The sequenced material came from PBMCs or a T cell subset sorted from them (not recorded which). V and J are TRBV5-6 and TRBJ1-2; TRBD1 matches 9 bases. The source is an adult woman who had mild COVID-19 (a few samples of this study predate the infection). Cell type and time point are not known. The CDR3 DNA reads as TGTGCCAGCAGCCCAGGGACAGGGAGCTATGGCTACACCTTC. It yields the protein CASSPGTGSYGYTF.